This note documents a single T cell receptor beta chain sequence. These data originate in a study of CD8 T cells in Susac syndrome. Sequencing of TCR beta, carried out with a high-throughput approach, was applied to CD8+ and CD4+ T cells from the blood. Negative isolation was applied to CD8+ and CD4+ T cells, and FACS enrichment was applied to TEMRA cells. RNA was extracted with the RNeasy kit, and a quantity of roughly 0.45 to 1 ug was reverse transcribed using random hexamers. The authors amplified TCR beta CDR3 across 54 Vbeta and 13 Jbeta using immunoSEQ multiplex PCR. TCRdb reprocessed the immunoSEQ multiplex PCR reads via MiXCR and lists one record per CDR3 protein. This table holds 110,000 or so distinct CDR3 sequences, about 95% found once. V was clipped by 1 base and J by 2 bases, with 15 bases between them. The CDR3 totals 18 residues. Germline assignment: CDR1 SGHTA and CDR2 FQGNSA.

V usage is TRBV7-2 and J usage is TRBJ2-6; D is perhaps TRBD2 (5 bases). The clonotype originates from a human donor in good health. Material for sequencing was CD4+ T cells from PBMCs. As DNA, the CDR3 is TGTGCCAGCAGCTTAGACCCGGGGATTTGGGCTGGGGCCAACGTCCTGACTTTC. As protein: CASSLDPGIWAGANVLTF.